The 20 T cell receptor beta chains below come from one sample, sequenced in a study of blood T cell repertoires in COVID-19. Method: immunoSEQ multiplex PCR; TCRdb's copy keeps in-frame clones and lacks some. Of 150,000 or so clones in the sample, about 89% were seen once. The specimen was peripheral blood. The receptor source for this set is a man older than 75 with acute or convalescent COVID-19.

This chain joins TRBV14 and TRBJ1-6; no reliable D call. Per the germline V gene, CDR1 is SGHDN and CDR2 is FVKESK. The CDR3 loop spans 14 amino acids. Between the trimmed V and J ends, which lost 1 base and 6 bases, there was a span of 7 bases. The CDR3 region is CASSQVSSNSPLHF. The DNA for the CDR3 is TGTGCCAGCAGCCAAGTTTCTAGTAATTCACCCCTCCACTTT.

This rearrangement joins TRBV28 to TRBJ1-2, with D tentatively TRBD1 (6 bases). CDR3 size: 12 residues. Trimming took off 8 bases at V and 7 bases at J, with 14 bases between the two ends. CDR1 and CDR2 from the germline V gene are MDHEN and SYDVKM. The CDR3 nucleotides read TGTGCCAGCTGGGGGCGATTCGGTGGCTACACCTTC. Translating gives CASWGRFGGYTF.

The V and J genes are TRBV28 and TRBJ2-1; tentative D call: TRBD1 (6 bases). Trimming removed 3 bases from V and 5 bases from J, with 11 bases in between. Germline loops: CDR1 MDHEN, CDR2 SYDVKM. The CDR3 is 14 residues long. The DNA of the CDR3 is TGTGCCAGCAGTTTCGGGACATTGAACAATGAGCAGTTCTTC. Amino acid sequence: CASSFGTLNNEQFF.

Only one count was recorded for this clone. The gene calls are TRBV6-6 and TRBJ2-6; 7 nucleotides align to TRBD1. The V gene end was trimmed by 6 bases and the J gene end by 2 bases; junction bases not matched to a gene: 4. In germline, CDR1 is MNHNY, CDR2 SVGAGI (reference sequence). This CDR3 is built from 15 residues. The CDR3 DNA reads as TGTGCCAGCAGACTTACAGGGGCTGGGGCCAACGTCCTGACTTTC. Its protein product is CASRLTGAGANVLTF.

This clone occurred a few times. The chain combines TRBV30 with TRBJ2-3; D perhaps matches TRBD2 (6 bases). The V and J ends lost 0 bases and 3 bases respectively, with 16 bases between them. Germline CDR1 GTSNPN, CDR2 SVGIG (reference sequence). There are 16 residues in the CDR3. CDR3 sequence: CAWSVSAGLGTDTQYF. DNA for the CDR3: TGTGCCTGGAGTGTGAGTGCGGGACTGGGGACAGATACGCAGTATTTT.

This clone was picked up one time. The chain carries TRBV19 and TRBJ1-6, with 9 nucleotides matching TRBD1. The CDR3 totals 16 residues. The germline V gene has CDR1 LNHDA and CDR2 SQIVND (reference sequence). J gave up 3 bases and V 7 bases, and 7 bases lay outside the gene matches. CDR3 bases: TGTGCCAGTACCCAATCGACAGGGGGCTATAATTCACCCCTCCACTTT. Translation gives CASTQSTGGYNSPLHF.

A few counts support this clone. The chain combines TRBV3-1 (or the pseudogene TRBV3-2) with TRBJ2-7; D gene uncertain. Looked up from germline, CDR1 is LGHDT and CDR2 is YNNKEL (reference sequence). V dropped 3 bases and J dropped 6 bases, with 12 bases sitting between them. The CDR3 is 13 residues long. DNA for the CDR3: TGTGCCAGCAGCCAGGTTTTGGCGGCCGAGCAGTACTTC. This translates into CASSQVLAAEQYF.

The rearrangement uses TRBV19 and TRBJ1-2; 7 bases line up with TRBD1. The germline V gene encodes CDR1 LNHDA and CDR2 SQIVND (reference sequence). The CDR3 has 13 amino acids. The trim removed 10 bases at V and 3 bases at J, leaving 8 bases unmatched. The chain's CDR3 is CATATGSDYGYTF. CDR3 bases: TGTGCCACCGCGACAGGGTCGGACTATGGCTACACCTTC.

The count of this clone is one. The V call is TRBV19, the J call TRBJ1-2; D may be TRBD1 (6 bases). The germline V gene has CDR1 LNHDA and CDR2 SQIVND (reference sequence). The CDR3 runs to 15 residues. Trimming left V 5 bases short and J 0 bases short, with 13 bases between. DNA of the CDR3: TGTGCCAGTAGTCCCCAAGGGGGGGCTAACTATGGCTACACCTTC. Protein product: CASSPQGGANYGYTF.

V usage is TRBV27 and J usage is TRBJ1-2; 8 nucleotides align to TRBD1. V lost 5 bases and J lost 8; bases outside the gene matches: 13. Germline V lookup: CDR1 MNHEY, CDR2 SMNVEV (reference sequence). The CDR3 loop spans 15 amino acids. The CDR3 DNA follows: TGTGCCAGCAGTCCGTCAGGGGGCGCAATGGGCGGCTACACCTTC. It specifies CASSPSGGAMGGYTF.

The chain uses TRBV28 and TRBJ1-2; 8 bases align to TRBD1. The CDR3 is 15 amino acids. Trimming removed 5 bases from V and 4 bases from J; junction bases left unmatched: 9. Per the germline V gene, CDR1 is MDHEN and CDR2 is SYDVKM. For the CDR3, the DNA is TGTGCCAGCAGTACCCCGACAGGGGAACTCTATGGCTACACCTTC. It specifies CASSTPTGELYGYTF.

The sample holds one count of this clone. The V gene is TRBV5-1, the J gene TRBJ2-1, with TRBD1 matching over 8 bases. The germline V gene has CDR1 SGHRS and CDR2 YFSETQ. This CDR3 contains 15 residues. V lost 2 bases, J lost 4 bases, and 5 bases stayed unmatched. CDR3 loop: CASSLQGVRYNEQFF. The CDR3 bases are TGCGCCAGCAGCTTACAGGGGGTGCGGTACAATGAGCAGTTCTTC. Based on the CDR3 plus reference TRBV5-1 and TRBJ2-1, the full variable domain is KAGVTQTPRYLIKTRGQQVTLSCSPISGHRSVSWYQQTPGQGLQFLFEYFSETQRNKGNFPGRFSGRQFSNSRSEMNVSTLELGDSALYLCASSLQGVRYNEQFFGPGTRLTVL.

This chain connects TRBV6-5 to TRBJ1-2; TRBD1 aligns across 7 bases. The V gene's germline CDR1 is MNHEY and CDR2 SVGAGI. The ends lost 2 bases at V and 13 bases at J; junction bases unmatched: 16. CDR3 length: 15 amino acids. The chain's CDR3 is CASSYGDRVGIFATF. The CDR3 coding sequence is TGTGCCAGCAGTTACGGCGACAGGGTTGGGATCTTCGCCACCTTC.

This clone was seen a handful of times. This chain links TRBV6-2 or TRBV6-3 with TRBJ1-1; possible D gene TRBD1, 5 bases. The V and J ends lost 5 bases and 0 bases respectively, with 10 bases between them. The germline gives CDR1 MNHEY, CDR2 SVGEGT. The length of the CDR3 is 14 residues. The CDR3 bases are TGTGCCAGCAGTCGACAGCAGATGAACACTGAAGCTTTCTTT. Translation: CASSRQQMNTEAFF.

In DNA form, the CDR3 reads TGCGCCAGCAGCCAAGATCGTGGGGGAGGGATCTCCTATAATTCACCCCTCCACTTT. As protein: CASSQDRGGGISYNSPLHF. The gene calls are TRBV4-1 and TRBJ1-6, with D perhaps TRBD1 (5 bases). Trimming pared 0 bases from V and 0 bases from J, leaving 15 bases between. The germline V gene encodes CDR1 MGHRA and CDR2 YSYEKL. The CDR3 is 19 residues long.

This chain joins TRBV11-3 and TRBJ2-1; 12 nucleotides align to TRBD1. Trimming removed 2 bases from V and 1 base from J; junction bases left unmatched: 6. This CDR3 is built from 18 residues. Germline lookup yields CDR1 SGHNT and CDR2 YENEEA. The CDR3 reads CASSLKGQGASSYNEQFF. CDR3 sequence (DNA): TGTGCCAGCAGCTTAAAGGGACAGGGGGCTTCTTCCTACAATGAGCAGTTCTTC.

The chain employs TRBV6-1 and TRBJ1-5, with no clear D. CDR1 is MNHNS and CDR2 is SASEGT in the germline V gene. This CDR3 spans 13 amino acids. Trimming left V 2 bases short and J 3 bases short, with 5 bases between. CDR3 coding DNA: TGTGCCAGCAGTGAACAAATCAATCAGCCCCAGCATTTT. It translates to CASSEQINQPQHF.

This clone has more than one count but fewer than ten. J is TRBJ1-1 and V is TRBV6-5; D is undetermined. Germline V lookup: CDR1 MNHEY, CDR2 SVGAGI. The CDR3 is made up of 15 amino acids. The V gene lost 6 bases and the J gene lost 0 bases, with 14 bases spanning the gap. CDR3: CASSRRGGVNTEAFF. Written as DNA, the CDR3 is TGTGCCAGCAGCCGAAGAGGAGGCGTGAACACTGAAGCTTTCTTT.

The chain is built from TRBV7-8 and TRBJ2-3; TRBD1 is a possible D gene (6 bases). Germline V gene sequence: CDR1 SGHVS, CDR2 FQNEAQ. The germline V and J ends were trimmed by 5 bases and 0 bases, with 12 bases remaining between them. This CDR3 has 15 residues. This chain's CDR3 is CASSRGQFSTDTQYF. The CDR3 nucleotides read TGTGCCAGCAGCCGAGGACAGTTTAGCACAGATACGCAGTATTTT.

The chain recombines TRBV16 with TRBJ1-2; no clear D. Trimming took off 0 bases at V and 4 bases at J, with 6 bases between the two ends. The CDR3 totals 13 residues. Germline V CDR1 and CDR2: KGHSY, FQNENV. CDR3 DNA: TGTGCCAGCAGCCAATCGGCGGCCTATGGCTACACCTTC. Amino acid sequence: CASSQSAAYGYTF.